The TCR beta chain under discussion was sequenced for a study of blood T cell repertoires in COVID-19 (TCRdb year 2020). For the study in its entirety: Samples from collaborators originated in the United States, Italy and Spain and spanned both the acute and convalescent phases of COVID-19. The material from the prospective study consisted of cDNA or gDNA derived from T cells, B-cell-depleted T cells, or PBMCs. Deeply sampled blood TCRbeta repertoires from subjects exposed to, actively infected with, or recovered from COVID-19 were included in the dataset. The repertoires were made available in a free public database intended to serve as a resource for research on the immune response to SARS-CoV-2. The samples were drawn from two sources: the first 160 participants of the ongoing ImmuneRACE study, and over 1,000 subjects contributed by 6 global collaborators. Sample metadata almost always included a de-identified subject ID, COVID-19 status, age in years and sex. Where available, HLA class I and class II types were taken from metadata supplied by the sample provider and were not determined by assay-based typing. The investigation overall reported the following: How much clinical and demographic metadata was included differed by source and by participant, and the metadata was provided uncurated.

Each collaborating institution followed its own protocols to collect whole blood in K2EDTA tubes. Collaborator samples were shipped for TCRbeta analysis as frozen whole blood, isolated PBMCs, or DNA extracted from either sample type. TCRbeta CDR3 regions were amplified from genomic DNA using the immunoSEQ Assay, a bias-controlled multiplex PCR. Per the original workflow: The number of nucleated cells in each sample was estimated from the amplification of reference gene primers within the assay. To quantify the absolute abundance of each unique TCRbeta CDR3 rearrangement, sequence reads were collapsed and filtered. For each sample, productive Simpson clonality was calculated by taking the square root of Simpson's diversity index across productive rearrangements. What TCRdb holds here is the immuneACCESS table cut down to in-frame rearrangements. Part of the clones is not present; checked against another copy, under half of the missing clones reflect an unresolved V gene, and the others are unexplained. That table gives V, J and clone size, and the DNA gave D and trimming. Here the sample has around 91,000 clones; 70% to 90% occur a single time. Clones ranked in the top ten supply roughly 12% of the sample.

From the cysteine through the phenylalanine, the CDR3 covers 15 amino acids. Left in the record is the CDR3 DNA by itself, 45 bases read in frame from the first base. Sequences SQVTM (CDR1) and ANQGSEA (CDR2) are obtained from the germline V gene. Between the V and J ends, shortened by 0 bases and 6 bases respectively, the junction contains 17 bases. Comments on this clone: What antigen it recognizes has not been identified. No base-level quality is on record; no much larger clone is a single base apart.

Sequenced sample: peripheral blood. The sequence joins TRBV29-1 to TRBJ1-2, and possibly TRBD1, on 5 matching bases. This clonotype was sampled from a human donor in a cohort sampled during active COVID-19. The CDR3 region reads CSVEDLDTDGDGYTF. The bases read TGCAGCGTTGAAGATCTGGACACAGATGGGGATGGCTACACCTTC.